This passage covers 14 T cell receptor beta chains from one sample sequenced in a study of somatic mutations in cytotoxic T cells in rheumatoid arthritis. The data were produced by immunoSEQ multiplex PCR, yet TCRdb's version contains in-frame clones alone and is incomplete. The table records more than 13,000 clones, approximately 72% of them present only once. Sequenced input: CD8+ T cells sorted from blood. The receptors derive from an adult with rheumatoid arthritis.

This clone is termed medium-sized (0.01 to 0.1%). The rearrangement joins TRBV27 to TRBJ2-7, with D perhaps matching TRBD1 (5 bases). Trimming took 0 bases from V and 5 from J, leaving 8 bases between them. The CDR3 is 13 residues long. From germline, CDR1 is MNHEY and CDR2 SMNVEV (reference sequence). This CDR3 is CASSLSYRNEQYF. Here the CDR3 DNA reads TGTGCCAGCAGTTTATCATACAGGAACGAGCAGTACTTC.

The chain recombines TRBV5-1 with TRBJ2-2; no definite D call. Germline CDR1 is SGHRS and CDR2 is YFSETQ. The CDR3 extends over 16 amino acids. V shed 4 bases and J shed 3 bases, with 16 bases lying between them. CDR3 sequence (DNA): TGCGCCAGCAGCCTTGTCGGGTCCTCATACACCGGGGAGCTGTTTTTT. This sequence encodes CASSLVGSSYTGELFF. The full variable domain, rest sourced from reference TRBV5-1 and TRBJ2-2, is KAGVTQTPRYLIKTRGQQVTLSCSPISGHRSVSWYQQTPGQGLQFLFEYFSETQRNKGNFPGRFSGRQFSNSRSEMNVSTLELGDSALYLCASSLVGSSYTGELFFGEGSRLTVL.

The chain joins TRBV4-3 to TRBJ2-1; 7 bases are a match to TRBD2. This CDR3 comprises 16 residues. The germline CDR1 and CDR2 sequences are LGHNA and YSLEER. Trimming removed 1 base from V and 7 bases from J; junction bases left unmatched: 10. The CDR3 reads CASSQGRGSGDNEQFF. The CDR3 DNA reads TGCGCCAGCAGCCAAGGTAGAGGGAGCGGGGATAATGAGCAGTTCTTC.

The chain combines TRBV29-1 with TRBJ1-1; D call uncertain. Germline-derived CDR1 and CDR2 are SQVTM and ANQGSEA. The CDR3 length is 13 residues. Trimming shortened V by 3 bases and J by 1 base, and 9 bases separated the two germline ends. CDR3 nucleotides: TGCAGCGTTGATGGGCGGGGGAACACTGAAGCTTTCTTT. Translating gives CSVDGRGNTEAFF.

The rearrangement links TRBV19 to TRBJ1-5, with D tentatively TRBD1 (5 bases). Trimming shortened V by 9 bases and J by 2 bases, and 14 bases separated the two germline ends. CDR3 length equals 14 residues. Looked up from germline, CDR1 is LNHDA and CDR2 is SQIVND (reference sequence). CDR3 DNA sequence: TGTGCCAGCTGTTCCGGGGGGGGCAATCAGCCCCAGCATTTT. Its protein is CASCSGGGNQPQHF.

The chain employs TRBV27 and TRBJ2-1; D possibly corresponds to TRBD1 (5 bases). The CDR3 runs 13 residues. V lost 10 bases and J 0 bases, leaving 10 bases between the germline ends. Germline V lookup: CDR1 MNHEY, CDR2 SMNVEV (reference sequence). The DNA of the CDR3 is TGTGCCATCGGAAGGGGCTCCTACAATGAGCAGTTCTTC. Its protein is CAIGRGSYNEQFF.

The gene calls are TRBV28 and TRBJ2-5; 7 nucleotides line up with TRBD1. CDR1 and CDR2 from the germline V gene are MDHEN and SYDVKM. Unmatched junction bases numbered 3, after V lost 4 bases and J lost 1 base. This CDR3 spans 14 amino acids. This CDR3 reads CASSSWTGQETQYF. CDR3 in DNA: TGTGCCAGCAGTTCATGGACAGGCCAAGAGACCCAGTACTTC.

V and J are TRBV2 and TRBJ2-1; D gene unclear. Trimming took off 9 bases at V and 7 bases at J, with 10 bases between the two ends. Per the germline V gene, CDR1 is SNHLY and CDR2 is FYNNEI. The length of the CDR3 is 11 residues. CDR3 sequence: CASSEVNEQFF. The DNA for the CDR3 is TGTGCCAGTTCTGAAGTGAATGAGCAGTTCTTC.

V and J are TRBV7-8 and TRBJ2-5, with D maybe TRBD2 (6 bases). Looked up from germline, CDR1 is SGHVS and CDR2 is FQNEAQ. The CDR3 has 17 amino acids. V was trimmed by 0 bases and J by 1 base, leaving 15 bases between them. DNA of the CDR3: TGTGCCAGCAGCTTAGCGCTCGGAGGGGCCAGCCAAGAGACCCAGTACTTC. Translating it yields CASSLALGGASQETQYF.

The V gene is TRBV10-3, the J gene TRBJ2-7; the match to TRBD1 covers 12 bases. The CDR3 is made up of 14 amino acids. CDR1 and CDR2 (germline): ENHRY, SYGVKD. The V gene end was trimmed by 4 bases and the J gene end by 6 bases; junction bases not matched to a gene: 4. The CDR3 DNA reads as TGTGCCATCAGTGCGGGACAGGGGGCTCGCGAGCAGTACTTC. This gives the protein CAISAGQGAREQYF.

The rearrangement uses TRBV27 and TRBJ2-2, with a tentative D call TRBD2 (5 bases). Trimming left V 7 bases short and J 7 bases short, with 16 bases between. The V gene's germline CDR1 is MNHEY and CDR2 SMNVEV (reference sequence). This CDR3 contains 14 residues. CDR3 sequence: CASNPGLRGGELFF. DNA of the CDR3: TGTGCCAGCAATCCCGGGTTACGGGGCGGGGAGCTGTTTTTT.

The gene calls are TRBV5-4 and TRBJ2-7; 9 bases are shared with TRBD1. Germline CDR1 SGHNT, CDR2 YYREEE (reference sequence). The length of the CDR3 is 14 residues. With 2 bases clipped from V and 2 bases from J, the junction kept 2 bases outside the gene matches. The DNA of the CDR3 is TGTGCCAGCAGCTTCCGGGACAGGGCCTACGAGCAGTACTTC. Translation gives CASSFRDRAYEQYF.

This clone has a handful of counts. CDR3 region: CSPRVGTHNEQFF. The DNA of the CDR3 is TGCAGCCCCCGGGTCGGGACCCACAATGAGCAGTTCTTC. The rearrangement uses TRBV29-1 and TRBJ2-1, with D perhaps matching TRBD1 or TRBD2 (5 bases each). Trimming removed 8 bases at V and 5 bases at J, with 16 bases between. Germline CDR1 and CDR2: SQVTM and ANQGSEA. This CDR3 region has 13 residues.

A single count supports this clone. The chain's CDR3 is CASSPSGEQYF. The CDR3 DNA reads as TGTGCCAGCAGCCCCTCGGGAGAGCAGTACTTC. This sequence joins TRBV11-2 and TRBJ2-7; the D gene is possibly TRBD2 (5 bases). Per germline, CDR1 SGHAT and CDR2 FQNNGV. Trimming removed 5 bases from V and 7 bases from J, with 9 bases in between. The CDR3 extends over 11 amino acids.